This T cell receptor beta chain was recorded in a study of cytomegalovirus exposure and HLA in healthy donors. The wider study: Approximately 77 million unique TCRs from HLA-typed donors were held in an early release of data. General study points: According to a later analysis, donors in an Asian-associated ancestry cluster reportedly had fewer N-insertions than the roughly 630-donor mean.

As to this clone: What it recognizes is unknown.

The study ran its PCR with 60 Vbeta and 13 Jbeta primers. Repertoires were generated with immunoSEQ multiplex PCR, while TCRdb's copy carries only in-frame clones and drops some. This repertoire shows 150,000 to 200,000 clones, 80% to 85% found once; its top ten account for about 1.4%. Sequenced input: PBMCs. The sequence came from a woman between 18 and 29 years old in good health and CMV-seronegative.

The CDR3 region is CASSSLPGEETQYF. DNA of the CDR3: TGTGCCAGCAGCTCGCTACCGGGGGAGGAGACCCAGTACTTC. The V call is TRBV11-2, the J call TRBJ2-5; D is possibly TRBD2 (6 bases). Germline lookup yields CDR1 SGHAT and CDR2 FQNNGV. The CDR3 has 14 amino acids. V was cut by 4 bases and J by 5 bases, with 14 bases left in between.